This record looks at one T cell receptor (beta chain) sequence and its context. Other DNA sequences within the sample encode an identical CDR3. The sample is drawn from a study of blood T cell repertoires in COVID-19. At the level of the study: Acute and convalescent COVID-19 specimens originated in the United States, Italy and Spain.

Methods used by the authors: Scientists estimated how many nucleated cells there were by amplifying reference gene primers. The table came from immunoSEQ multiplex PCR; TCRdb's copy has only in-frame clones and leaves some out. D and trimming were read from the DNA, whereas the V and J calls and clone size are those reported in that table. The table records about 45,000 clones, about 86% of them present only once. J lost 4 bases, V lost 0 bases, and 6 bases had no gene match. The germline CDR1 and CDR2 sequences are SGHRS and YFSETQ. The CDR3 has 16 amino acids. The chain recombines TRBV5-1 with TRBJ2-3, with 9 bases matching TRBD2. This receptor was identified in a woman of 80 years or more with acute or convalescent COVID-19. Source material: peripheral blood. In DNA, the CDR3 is TGCGCCAGCAGCTTGGGGCGGGGGGGCCCGGCAGATACGCAGTATTTT. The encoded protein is CASSLGRGGPADTQYF.